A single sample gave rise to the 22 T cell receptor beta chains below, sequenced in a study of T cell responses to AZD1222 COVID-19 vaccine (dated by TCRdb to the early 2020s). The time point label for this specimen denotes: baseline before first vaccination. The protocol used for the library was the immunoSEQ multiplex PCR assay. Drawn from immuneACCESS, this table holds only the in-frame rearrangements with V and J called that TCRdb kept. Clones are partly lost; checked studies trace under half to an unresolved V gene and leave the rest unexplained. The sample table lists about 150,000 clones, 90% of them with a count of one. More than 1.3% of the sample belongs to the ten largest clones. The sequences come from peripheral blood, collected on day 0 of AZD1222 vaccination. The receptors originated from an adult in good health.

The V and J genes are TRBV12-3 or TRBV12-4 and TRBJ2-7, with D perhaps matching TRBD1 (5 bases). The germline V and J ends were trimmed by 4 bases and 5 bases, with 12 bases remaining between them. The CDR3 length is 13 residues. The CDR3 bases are TGTGCCAGCAGTTATAGGGGCCTCCACGAGCAGTACTTC. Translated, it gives CASSYRGLHEQYF.

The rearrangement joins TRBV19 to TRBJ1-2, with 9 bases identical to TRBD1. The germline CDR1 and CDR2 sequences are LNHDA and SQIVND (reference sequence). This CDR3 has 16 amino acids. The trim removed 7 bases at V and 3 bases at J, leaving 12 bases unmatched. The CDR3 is CASTDRQGVGDYGYTF. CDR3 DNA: TGTGCCAGTACCGACCGACAGGGGGTTGGGGACTATGGCTACACCTTC.

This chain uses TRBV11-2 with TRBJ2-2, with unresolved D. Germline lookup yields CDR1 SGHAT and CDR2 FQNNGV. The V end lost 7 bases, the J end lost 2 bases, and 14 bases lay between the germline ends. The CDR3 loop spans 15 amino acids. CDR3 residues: CASTSLRINTGELFF. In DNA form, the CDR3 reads TGTGCCAGCACCTCCTTGAGGATAAACACCGGGGAGCTGTTTTTT. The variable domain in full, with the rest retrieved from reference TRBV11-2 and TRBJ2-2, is EAGVAQSPRYKIIEKRQSVAFWCNPISGHATLYWYQQILGQGPKLLIQFQNNGVVDDSQLPKDRFSAERLKGVDSTLKIQPAKLEDSAVYLCASTSLRINTGELFFGEGSRLTVL.

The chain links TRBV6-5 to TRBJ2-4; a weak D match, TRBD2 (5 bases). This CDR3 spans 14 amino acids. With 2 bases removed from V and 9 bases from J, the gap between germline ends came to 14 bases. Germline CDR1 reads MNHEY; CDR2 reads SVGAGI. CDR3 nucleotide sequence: TGTGCCAGCAGTTACGGCGCCCCGGGGAGCATTCAGTACTTC. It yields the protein CASSYGAPGSIQYF.

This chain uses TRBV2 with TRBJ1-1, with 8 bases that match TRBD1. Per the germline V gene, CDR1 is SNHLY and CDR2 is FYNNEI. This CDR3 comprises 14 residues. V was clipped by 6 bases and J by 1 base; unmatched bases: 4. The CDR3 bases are TGTGCCAGCAGCTCTGGACAGGGGAACACTGAAGCTTTCTTT. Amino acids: CASSSGQGNTEAFF. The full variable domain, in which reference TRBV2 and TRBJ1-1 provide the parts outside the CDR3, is EPEVTQTPSHQVTQMGQEVILRCVPISNHLYFYWYRQILGQKVEFLVSFYNNEISEKSEIFDDQFSVERPDGSNFTLKIRSTKLEDSAMYFCASSSGQGNTEAFFGQGTRLTVV.

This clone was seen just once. CDR3 residues: CASSQEGRQPQHF. For the CDR3, the DNA is TGCGCCAGCAGCCAAGAAGGGAGGCAGCCCCAGCATTTT. The chain carries TRBV4-1 and TRBJ1-5, with unresolved D. The CDR3 has 13 residues. V was clipped by 0 bases and J by 7 bases, with 7 bases between them. Germline CDR1 is MGHRA and CDR2 is YSYEKL.

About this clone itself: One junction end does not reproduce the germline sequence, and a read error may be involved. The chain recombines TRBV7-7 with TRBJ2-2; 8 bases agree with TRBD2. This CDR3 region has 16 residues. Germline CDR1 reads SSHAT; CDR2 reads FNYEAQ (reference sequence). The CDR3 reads CASSLGAGGPLEELFF. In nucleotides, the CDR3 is TGTGCTAGCAGCTTAGGGGCGGGGGGACCTCTGGAGGAGCTGTTTTTT.

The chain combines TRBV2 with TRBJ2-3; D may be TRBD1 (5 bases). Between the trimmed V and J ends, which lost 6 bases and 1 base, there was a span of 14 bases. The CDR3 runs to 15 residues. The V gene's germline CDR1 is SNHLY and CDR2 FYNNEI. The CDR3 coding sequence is TGTGCCAGCAGACGAAGACAGTCCCGCACAGATACGCAGTATTTT. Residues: CASRRRQSRTDTQYF. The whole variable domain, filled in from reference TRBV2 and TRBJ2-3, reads EPEVTQTPSHQVTQMGQEVILRCVPISNHLYFYWYRQILGQKVEFLVSFYNNEISEKSEIFDDQFSVERPDGSNFTLKIRSTKLEDSAMYFCASRRRQSRTDTQYFGPGTRLTVL.

The CDR3 sequence: CASRLAQRRRGAYTEAFF. The CDR3 DNA follows: TGTGCAAGTCGCTTAGCGCAGAGACGTCGGGGGGCTTACACTGAAGCTTTCTTT. This sequence joins TRBV12-2 and TRBJ1-1. TRBV12-2 is marked as a pseudogene. This CDR3 comprises 18 residues.

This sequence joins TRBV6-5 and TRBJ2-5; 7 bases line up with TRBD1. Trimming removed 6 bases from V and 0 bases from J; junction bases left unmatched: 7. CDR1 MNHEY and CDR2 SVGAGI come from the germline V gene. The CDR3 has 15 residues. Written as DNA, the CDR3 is TGTGCCAGCAGGCCAGGTGGGACAGACCAAGAGACCCAGTACTTC. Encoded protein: CASRPGGTDQETQYF.

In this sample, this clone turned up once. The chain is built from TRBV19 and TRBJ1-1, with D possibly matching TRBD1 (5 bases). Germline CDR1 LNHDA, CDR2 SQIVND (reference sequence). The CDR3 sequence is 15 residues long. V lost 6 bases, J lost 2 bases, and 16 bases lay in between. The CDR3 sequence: CASSQTGDFNTEAFF. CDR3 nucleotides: TGTGCCAGTAGCCAAACCGGGGACTTTAACACTGAAGCTTTCTTT.

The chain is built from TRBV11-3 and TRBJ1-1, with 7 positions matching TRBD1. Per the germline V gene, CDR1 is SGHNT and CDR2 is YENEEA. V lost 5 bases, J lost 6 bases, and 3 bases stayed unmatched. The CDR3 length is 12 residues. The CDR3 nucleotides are TGTGCCAGCAGCACAGGGGCGGCTGAAGCTTTCTTT. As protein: CASSTGAAEAFF.

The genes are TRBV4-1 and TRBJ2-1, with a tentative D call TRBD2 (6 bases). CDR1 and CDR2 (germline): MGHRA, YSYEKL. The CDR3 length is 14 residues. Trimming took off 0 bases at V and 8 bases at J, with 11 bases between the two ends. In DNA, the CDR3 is TGCGCCAGCAGCCAAGAGGGCGGGGCCGATGAGCAGTTCTTC. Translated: CASSQEGGADEQFF.

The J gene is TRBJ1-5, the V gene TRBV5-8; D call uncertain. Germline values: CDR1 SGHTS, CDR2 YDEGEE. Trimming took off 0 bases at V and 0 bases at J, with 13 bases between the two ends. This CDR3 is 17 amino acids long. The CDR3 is CASSLASQSNSNQPQHF. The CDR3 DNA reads TGTGCCAGCAGCTTGGCCAGTCAGTCAAATAGCAATCAGCCCCAGCATTTT.

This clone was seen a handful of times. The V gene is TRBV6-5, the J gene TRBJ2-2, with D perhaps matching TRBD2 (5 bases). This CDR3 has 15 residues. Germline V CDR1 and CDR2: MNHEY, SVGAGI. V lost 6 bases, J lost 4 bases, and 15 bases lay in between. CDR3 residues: CASRMGAWGTGELFF. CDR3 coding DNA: TGTGCCAGCAGAATGGGAGCTTGGGGCACCGGGGAGCTGTTTTTT.

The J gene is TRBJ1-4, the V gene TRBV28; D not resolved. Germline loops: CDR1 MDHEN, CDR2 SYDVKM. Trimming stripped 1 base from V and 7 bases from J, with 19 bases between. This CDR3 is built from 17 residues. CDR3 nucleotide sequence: TGTGCCAGCAGTTTATTAGTGGGCCGCCCTTCTAGTGAAAAACTGTTTTTT. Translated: CASSLLVGRPSSEKLFF.

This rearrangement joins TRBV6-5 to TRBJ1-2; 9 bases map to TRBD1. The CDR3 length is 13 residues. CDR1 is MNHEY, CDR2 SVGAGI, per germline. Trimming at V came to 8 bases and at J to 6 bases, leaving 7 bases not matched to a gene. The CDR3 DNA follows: TGTGCCAGCCGGGACAGGGCCATCGATGGCTACACCTTC. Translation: CASRDRAIDGYTF.

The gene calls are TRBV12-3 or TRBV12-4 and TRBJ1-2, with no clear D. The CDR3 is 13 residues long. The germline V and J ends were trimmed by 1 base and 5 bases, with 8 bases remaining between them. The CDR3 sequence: CASSLVVGYGYTF. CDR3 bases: TGTGCCAGCAGTTTAGTCGTCGGGTATGGCTACACCTTC.

The CDR3 region has the DNA TGTGCCAGCAGCTTGGTCAACCAGGCCCAGTACTTC. Its translation: CASSLVNQAQYF. The chain has TRBV11-2 and TRBJ2-5; D uncertain. CDR3 length: 12 residues. V was clipped by 3 bases and J by 9 bases, with 11 bases between them. Germline V gene data show CDR1 as SGHAT and CDR2 as FQNNGV.

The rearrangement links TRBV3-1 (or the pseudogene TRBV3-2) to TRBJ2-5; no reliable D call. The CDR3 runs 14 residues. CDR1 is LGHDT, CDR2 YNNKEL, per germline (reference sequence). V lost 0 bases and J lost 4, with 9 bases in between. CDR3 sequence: CASSQDYDRETQYF. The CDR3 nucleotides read TGTGCCAGCAGCCAAGACTATGATCGAGAGACCCAGTACTTC.

The CDR3 nucleotides read TGCAGCGTTGAAGGGTCAGGGGCCAAAAACATTCAGTACTTC. Protein product: CSVEGSGAKNIQYF. The rearrangement uses TRBV29-1 and TRBJ2-4; TRBD1 might be the D (5 bases). Germline CDR1 SQVTM, CDR2 ANQGSEA. V was cut by 1 base and J by 1 base, with 8 bases left in between. This CDR3 comprises 14 residues.

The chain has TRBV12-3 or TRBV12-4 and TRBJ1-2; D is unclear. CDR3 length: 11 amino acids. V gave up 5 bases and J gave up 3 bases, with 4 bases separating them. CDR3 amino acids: CASSPDYGYTF. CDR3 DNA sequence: TGTGCCAGCAGTCCGGACTATGGCTACACCTTC.